This is a list of T cell receptor beta chains from one sample in a study of post-analysis software for immune sequencing data. TCRdb ran MiXCR on the PCR reads and lists one entry per CDR3 protein. This table holds roughly 570,000 distinct CDR3 sequences, around a third found once. Sequences were obtained from blood. These receptors came from a girl aged 2-17 years with multiple sclerosis. CDR3s include the opening cysteine and the closing phenylalanine or tryptophan. The order of the fields is J gene, clone size, V gene, D gene, CDR3 protein, CDR3 DNA. The D gene is left open where the match is weak. The size field is filled for only some rows; it gives once, few, many or a size class.

TRBJ1-5	few	TRBV29-1	-	CSVGTDSNQPQHF	TGCAGCGTTGGCACAGATAGCAATCAGCCCCAGCATTTT
TRBJ2-2	-	TRBV11-3	TRBD2	CASSLGLGNTGELFF	TGTGCCAGCAGCCTAGGACTAGGGAACACCGGGGAGCTGTTTTTT
TRBJ2-1	-	TRBV7-3	-	CASATEGGSYNEQFF	TGTGCCAGCGCCACCGAGGGGGGCTCCTACAATGAGCAGTTCTTC
TRBJ2-6	-	TRBV2	TRBD2	CASSDPFWRGALENVLTF	TGTGCCAGCAGTGATCCCTTTTGGCGGGGGGCGTTGGAAAACGTCCTGACTTTC
TRBJ2-7	few	TRBV3-1	-	CASSHGGVYEQYF	TGTGCCAGCAGCCACGGGGGCGTCTACGAGCAGTACTTC
TRBJ1-4	few	TRBV20-1	-	CSAHDRLSGSNEKLFF	TGCAGTGCCCATGACAGGCTTTCGGGTAGTAATGAAAAACTGTTTTTT
TRBJ2-7	many	TRBV6-5	-	CASSDSRYEQYF	TGTGCCAGCAGCGACTCGCGTTACGAGCAGTACTTC
TRBJ1-1	many	TRBV6-6	TRBD1	CASRGTGYMNTEAFF	TGTGCCAGCAGGGGGACAGGGTACATGAACACTGAAGCTTTCTTT
TRBJ2-3	few	TRBV20-1	-	CSASGVRANTDTQYF	TGCAGTGCTAGTGGAGTAAGGGCCAACACAGATACGCAGTATTTT
TRBJ2-7	-	TRBV5-1	-	CASSPTGGNYEQYF	TGCGCCAGCAGCCCGACCGGGGGTAATTACGAGCAGTACTTC
TRBJ1-2	-	TRBV4-1	-	CASSQAQVISYGYTF	TGCGCCAGCAGCCAAGCCCAGGTTATATCCTATGGCTACACCTTC
TRBJ1-4	-	TRBV2	-	CASSDITTNEKLFF	TGTGCCAGCAGTGATATTACAACTAATGAAAAACTGTTTTTT
TRBJ2-7	-	TRBV20-1	-	CSASPSGTLNEQYF	TGCAGTGCTAGCCCCTCCGGGACTCTAAACGAGCAGTACTTC
TRBJ2-7	few	TRBV28	TRBD1	CASSPPTGGLYEQYF	TGTGCCAGCAGTCCCCCGACAGGGGGCTTGTACGAGCAGTACTTC
TRBJ1-2	-	TRBV20-1	TRBD1	CSARLGTGYGYTF	TGCAGTGCTCGCCTTGGGACAGGATATGGCTACACCTTC
TRBJ2-7	-	TRBV29-1	-	CSVAASYGQYF	TGCAGCGTTGCGGCTTCCTACGGGCAGTACTTC
TRBJ2-1	once	TRBV11-1	-	CASSLGGGGDERFF	TGTGCCAGCAGCTTGGGCGGGGGCGGCGATGAGCGGTTCTTC
TRBJ2-3	-	TRBV9	-	CASSAPGSSTDTQYF	TGTGCCAGCAGCGCCCCGGGTTCTAGCACAGATACGCAGTATTTT
TRBJ2-1	-	TRBV10-3	-	CAISDPGSNHEQFF	TGTGCCATCAGTGACCCTGGGTCTAACCATGAGCAGTTCTTC
TRBJ2-1	-	TRBV11-2	TRBD2	CASSSGSGGYNEQFF	TGTGCCAGCAGCTCTGGGAGCGGGGGATACAATGAGCAGTTCTTC
TRBJ2-7	few	TRBV27	TRBD1	CASSPRQGKDEQYF	TGTGCCAGCAGTCCTAGACAGGGGAAGGACGAGCAGTACTTC
TRBJ2-5	-	TRBV20-1	-	CIASTGSVETQYF	TGCATCGCTAGTACGGGATCGGTCGAGACCCAGTACTTC
TRBJ1-4	-	TRBV5-1	-	CASSWMEPNEKLFF	TGCGCCAGCAGCTGGATGGAACCTAATGAAAAACTGTTTTTT
TRBJ1-1	-	TRBV5-5	TRBD1	CASSAGQRLNTEAFF	TGTGCCAGCAGCGCGGGACAGCGACTGAACACTGAAGCTTTCTTT
TRBJ1-5	few	TRBV12-3/TRBV12-4	-	CASSLTGNSNQPQHF	TGTGCCAGCAGTTTAACAGGGAATAGCAATCAGCCCCAGCATTTT
TRBJ2-3	-	TRBV7-6	TRBD2	CASSANSGRSDTQYF	TGTGCCAGCAGCGCCAATAGCGGGAGATCAGATACGCAGTATTTT
TRBJ2-3	few	TRBV5-1	-	CASSAALGPTDTQYF	TGCGCCAGCAGTGCCGCTCTGGGGCCCACAGATACGCAGTATTTT
TRBJ2-5	few	TRBV25-1	-	CASSEWVGQGFVETQYF	TGTGCCAGCAGTGAATGGGTTGGGCAGGGATTTGTGGAGACCCAGTACTTC
TRBJ1-2	-	TRBV5-5	TRBD1	CASSSGQGARGYTF	TGTGCCAGCAGCTCGGGACAGGGGGCGCGCGGCTACACCTTC
TRBJ1-1	few	TRBV11-1	-	CASSFIGITAAEAFF	TGTGCCAGCAGCTTCATCGGGATCACGGCGGCTGAAGCTTTCTTT
TRBJ2-5	many	TRBV20-1	-	CSARLTQETQYF	TGCAGTGCCCGCCTTACCCAAGAGACCCAGTACTTC
TRBJ2-7	-	TRBV11-2	-	CASSGVRILSYEQYF	TGTGCCAGCAGCGGAGTGCGGATTCTCTCCTACGAGCAGTACTTC
TRBJ2-1	few	TRBV7-2	TRBD1	CASSKGQGTTNEQFF	TGTGCCAGCAGCAAGGGACAGGGTACGACGAATGAGCAGTTCTTC
TRBJ2-7	-	TRBV12-3/TRBV12-4	TRBD1	CASTQTGGPYEQYF	TGTGCCAGCACCCAGACAGGGGGACCCTACGAGCAGTACTTC
TRBJ1-2	-	TRBV6-5	-	CASNQSGTEIYGYTF	TGTGCCAGCAACCAAAGCGGGACGGAGATTTATGGCTACACCTTC
TRBJ1-1	-	TRBV20-1	-	CSATKSLPGSTEAFF	TGCAGTGCGACCAAAAGTCTCCCCGGATCCACTGAAGCTTTCTTT
TRBJ1-4	-	TRBV10-3	-	CAIRAGRENEKLFF	TGTGCCATCAGGGCCGGACGGGAGAATGAAAAACTGTTTTTT
TRBJ2-5	-	TRBV28	-	CASSLRTAETQCF	TGTGCCAGCAGTTTGAGGACGGCGGAGACCCAGTGCTTC
TRBJ2-7	many	TRBV12-3/TRBV12-4	-	CASSNRVYEQYF	TGTGCCAGCAGTAACAGGGTCTACGAGCAGTACTTC
TRBJ2-1	few	TRBV20-1	-	CSARDNNPGNEQFF	TGCAGTGCTAGAGATAACAACCCTGGCAATGAGCAGTTCTTC